This T cell receptor (beta chain) was identified in a study of OX40 agonist ivuxolimab in advanced cancers. General notes on the study: Ivuxolimab was an agonistic, fully human IgG2 monoclonal antibody directed against OX40 (CD134), a costimulatory receptor. Intravenous ivuxolimab was administered to patients every 2 weeks at six dose levels: 0.01, 0.1, 0.3, 1.5, 3 and 10 mg/kg. Of the approximately 50 dose-escalation patients, hepatocellular carcinoma was present in 19, melanoma in approximately 15, renal cell carcinoma in 9 and head and neck cancer in 9. The dose-escalation cohort was about 86% male with a mean age of roughly 62 years, ranging from roughly 23 to 79. Prior anti-PD-1, anti-PD-L1 or anti-CTLA-4 therapy was permitted, and checkpoint inhibitors had been received by around 40% of dose-escalation patients. Three dose-escalation patients achieved partial responses, one with hepatocellular carcinoma and two with cutaneous melanoma. The purpose of peripheral TCRbeta sequencing was to test whether ivuxolimab changed TCR sequence diversity and led to clonal T-cell expansion. The paper reports the monotherapy dose-escalation portion (N of about 52 patients) of the phase I ivuxolimab trial.

Trimming leaves V shorter by 5 bases and J shorter by 9 bases, with the junction holding 4 bases beyond the gene matches. The CDR3 covers 11 residues, taking in both the cysteine and the phenylalanine. Only CDR3 DNA is held: 33 bases, read in frame from base 1. According to the germline V gene (reference sequence), CDR1 reads SEHNR and CDR2 reads FQNEAQ. On this clone: The antigen it recognizes is unknown. Base quality data are lacking; no much larger clone is found one base away.

To sequence the TCRbeta CDR3 region, genomic DNA was isolated from the sorted cells. The immunoSEQ Assay was used for sequencing of TCRbeta CDR3 regions. The immuneACCESS repertoire file appears here via TCRdb, limited to in-frame rearrangements. These files lack a portion of the clones; in checked studies, under half of the deficit traces to unresolved V genes, and the cause of the others is not known. The sample contains around 85,000 clones, roughly nine tenths of them found a single time. The ten largest account for 1.6% of the sample. Patients with autoimmune disease history or receiving systemic immunosuppression were excluded from the trial. Peripheral blood for TCR sequencing was collected from all dose cohorts at baseline, on cycle 4 day 1, and on cycle 7 day 1. The samples were taken from a phase I, first-in-human, multicenter, open-label dose-escalation trial of ivuxolimab. Adults with locally advanced or metastatic melanoma, renal cell, hepatocellular, or head and neck squamous cell carcinoma were enrolled in the trial. Before TCR sequencing, CD4+ T cells and CD8+ T cells were sorted from peripheral blood as separate populations.

General conclusions and limits of the study: At doses of 0.1 to 3.0 mg/kg, clonal expansion of both CD4+ and CD8+ blood T cells was observed from baseline to week 6. The antigen specificity of the peripheral T cells that underwent clonal expansion was not determined. After ivuxolimab, more expanded clones were found on average in CD8+ T cells than in CD4+ T cells. In the 0.1-3.0 mg/kg groups, partial responders had among the lowest normalized peripheral clonal expansion, particularly in CD8+ T cells. Low levels of normalized T-cell clonal expansion were also seen in some patients who did not respond.

This TCR was sampled from an adult with an advanced solid tumor such as melanoma, head and neck, liver or kidney cancer. Sequencing used CD4+ or CD8+ T cells sorted from blood, obtained in a trial of the OX40 agonist ivuxolimab. The sequence joins TRBV7-9 to TRBJ2-7; TRBD1 aligns with 7 central bases. The DNA sequence follows: TGTGCCAGCAGCCTACAGGGGAGGCAGTACTTC. It translates as CASSLQGRQYF.